The present TCR beta chain was sequenced within a study of T cell repertoires in cytomegalovirus infection. Study at large: Well-studied HLA-B-restricted epitopes and recently identified HLA-C-restricted epitopes of CMV were both used in the study. Evidence of both CMV infection and a matching HLA type came from public TCR beta signatures.

As to this clonotype: Its antigen is not identified. Its ends do not fully match the called genes, so a read error is possible.

The length of the CDR3 is 18 residues. Germline CDR1 and CDR2: SGHVS and FNYEAQ. TCRdb re-analysed the reads in MiXCR, keeping a single row per CDR3 protein. The sample holds fewer than 1,000,000 distinct CDR3 sequences, more than 25% seen once. V gene TRBV7-6 combines with J gene TRBJ2-2; D might be TRBD1 (6 bases). Specimen: cultured CD8+ T cells from PBMCs, collected from culture after CMV antigen stimulation. The sequence derives from a human donor in good health (CMV status not recorded). Some clones in this sample may be carry-over from other donors' samples. The CDR3 sequence is CVSSLGTLQGISAGELFF. The CDR3 DNA follows: TGTGTCAGCAGCTTAGGCACTCTACAGGGTATCAGCGCCGGGGAGCTGTTTTTT.